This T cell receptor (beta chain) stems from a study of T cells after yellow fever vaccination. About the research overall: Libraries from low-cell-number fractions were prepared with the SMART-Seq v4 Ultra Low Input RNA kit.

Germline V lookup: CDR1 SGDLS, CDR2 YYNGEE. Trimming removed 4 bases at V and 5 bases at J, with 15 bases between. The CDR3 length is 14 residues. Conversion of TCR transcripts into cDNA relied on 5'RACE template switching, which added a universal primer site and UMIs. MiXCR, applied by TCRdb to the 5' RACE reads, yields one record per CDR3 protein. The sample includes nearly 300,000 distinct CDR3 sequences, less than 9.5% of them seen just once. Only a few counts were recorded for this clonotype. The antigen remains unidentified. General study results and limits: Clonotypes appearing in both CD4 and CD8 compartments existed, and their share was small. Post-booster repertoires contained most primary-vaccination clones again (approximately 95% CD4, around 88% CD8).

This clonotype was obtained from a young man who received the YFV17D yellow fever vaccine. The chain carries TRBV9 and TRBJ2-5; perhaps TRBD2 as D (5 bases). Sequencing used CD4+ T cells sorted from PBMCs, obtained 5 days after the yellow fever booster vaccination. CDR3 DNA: TGTGCCAGCAGCCTCGGAGGAAGGGAGGAGACCCAGTACTTC. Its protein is CASSLGGREETQYF.